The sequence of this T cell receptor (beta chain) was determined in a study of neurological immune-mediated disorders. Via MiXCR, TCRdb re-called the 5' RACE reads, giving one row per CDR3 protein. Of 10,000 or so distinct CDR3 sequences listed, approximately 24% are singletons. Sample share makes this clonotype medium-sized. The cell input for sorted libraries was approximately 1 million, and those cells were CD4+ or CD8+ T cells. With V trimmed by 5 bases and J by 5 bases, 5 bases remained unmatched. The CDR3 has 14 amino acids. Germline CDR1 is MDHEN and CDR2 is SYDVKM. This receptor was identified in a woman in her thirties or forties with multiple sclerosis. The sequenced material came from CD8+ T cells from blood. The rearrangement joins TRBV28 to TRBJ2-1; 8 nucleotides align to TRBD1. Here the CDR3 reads CASSPWTGHNEQFF. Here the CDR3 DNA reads TGTGCCAGCAGTCCTTGGACAGGGCACAATGAGCAGTTCTTC. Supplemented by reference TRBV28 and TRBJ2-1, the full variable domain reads DVKVTQSSRYLVKRTGEKVFLECVQDMDHENMFWYRQDPGLGLRLIYFSYDVKMKEKGDIPEGYSVSREKKERFSLILESASTNQTSMYLCASSPWTGHNEQFFGPGTRLTVL.